This T cell receptor beta chain was profiled in a study of PD-L1 blockade in urothelial cancer. Overall study context: The number of prior chemotherapy regimens per patient was 0 to 3. Once treatment had started, blood was analyzed at 3 weeks (second dose) and again at 6 weeks. Broader study findings: Better survival was predicted when blood TCR clonality before treatment fell below the median.

Regarding time point: pretreatment peripheral blood. A word on this clone: Its antigen is unidentified.

V gave up 2 bases and J gave up 2 bases, with 13 bases separating them. The CDR3 contains 15 residues. The germline gives CDR1 SGHTS, CDR2 YDEGEE. Produced via immunoSEQ multiplex PCR; TCRdb's table is partial and in-frame only. Of just under 65,000 clones in the sample, roughly four fifths were seen once. The chain joins TRBV5-8 to TRBJ1-2; weak D call: TRBD1 (5 bases). The receptor was isolated from a man in his 70s with urothelial cancer. Material: PBMCs, obtained around atezolizumab (anti-PD-L1) treatment. In DNA form, the CDR3 reads TGTGCCAGCAGCTTCAAGGACAATTTAAACTATGGCTACACCTTC. Amino acids: CASSFKDNLNYGYTF.